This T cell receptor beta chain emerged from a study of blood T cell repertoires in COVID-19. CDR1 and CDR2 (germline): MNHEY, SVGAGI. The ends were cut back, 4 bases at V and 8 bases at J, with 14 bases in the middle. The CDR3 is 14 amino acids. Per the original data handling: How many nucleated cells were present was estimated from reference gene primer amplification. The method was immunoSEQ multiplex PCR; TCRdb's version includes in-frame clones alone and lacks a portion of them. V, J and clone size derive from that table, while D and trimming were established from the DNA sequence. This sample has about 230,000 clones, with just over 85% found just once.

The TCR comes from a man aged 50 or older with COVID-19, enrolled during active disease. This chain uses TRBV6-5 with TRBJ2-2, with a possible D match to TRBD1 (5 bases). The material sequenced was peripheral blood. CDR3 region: CASSSPGAVGELFF. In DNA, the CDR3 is TGTGCCAGCAGTTCGCCTGGGGCGGTGGGGGAGCTGTTTTTT.